This TCR beta chain was sequenced in a study of blood T cell repertoires in COVID-19. Profiling relied on immunoSEQ multiplex PCR, and the TCRdb table lists in-frame clones only, not all of them. Seen here are 40,000 or so clones, roughly 90% observed once, and the top ten hold 25% to 30%. CDR3 length: 16 residues. The germline V gene encodes CDR1 KGHSH and CDR2 LQKENI. Losses at the gene ends were 3 bases for V and 0 bases for J; bases not matched to a gene: 7. The sequenced sample consisted of peripheral blood. This chain links TRBV18 with TRBJ1-1, with 7 positions matching TRBD1. The receptor's source is a man in his fifties or sixties with active or convalescent COVID-19. The chain's CDR3 is CASSPYLGQVNTEAFF. Written as DNA, the CDR3 is TGTGCCAGCTCACCCTACCTTGGACAGGTGAACACTGAAGCTTTCTTT.